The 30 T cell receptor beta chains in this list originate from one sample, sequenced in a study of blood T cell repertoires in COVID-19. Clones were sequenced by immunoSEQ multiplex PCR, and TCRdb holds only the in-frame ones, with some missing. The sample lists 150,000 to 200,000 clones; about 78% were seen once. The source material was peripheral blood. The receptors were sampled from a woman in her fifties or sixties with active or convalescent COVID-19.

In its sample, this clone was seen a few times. The CDR3 DNA reads TGTGCCAGCAGTTTTGCTCGACAGGGAGATGAAAAACTGTTTTTT. As protein: CASSFARQGDEKLFF. This chain joins TRBV28 and TRBJ1-4; TRBD1 matches at 7 bases. This CDR3 has 15 amino acids. Germline CDR1 and CDR2: MDHEN and SYDVKM. J gave up 6 bases and V 3 bases, and 7 bases lay outside the gene matches.

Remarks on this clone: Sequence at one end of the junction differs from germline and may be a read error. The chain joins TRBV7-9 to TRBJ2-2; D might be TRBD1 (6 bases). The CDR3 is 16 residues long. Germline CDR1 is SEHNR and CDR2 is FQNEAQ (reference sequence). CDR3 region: CASSLGTEGNPGELFF. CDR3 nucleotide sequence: TGTGCCAGCAGCTTAGGGACAGAGGGGAACCCCGGGGAGCTGTTTTTT. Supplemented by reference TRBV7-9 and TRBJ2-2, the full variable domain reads DTGVSQNPRHKITKRGQNVTFRCDPISEHNRLYWYRQTLGQGPEFLTYFQNEAQLEKSRLLSDRFSAERPKGSFSTLEIQRTEQGDSAMYLCASSLGTEGNPGELFFGEGSRLTVL.

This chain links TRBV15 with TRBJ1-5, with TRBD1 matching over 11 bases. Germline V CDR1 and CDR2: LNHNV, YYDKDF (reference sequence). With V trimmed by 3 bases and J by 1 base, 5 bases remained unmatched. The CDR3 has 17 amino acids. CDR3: CATSRDRGPISNQPQHF. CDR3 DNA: TGTGCCACCAGCAGGGACAGGGGGCCGATCAGCAATCAGCCCCAGCATTTT. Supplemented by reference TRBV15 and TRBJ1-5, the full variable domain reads DAMVIQNPRYQVTQFGKPVTLSCSQTLNHNVMYWYQQKSSQAPKLLFHYYDKDFNNEADTPDNFQSRRPNTSFCFLDIRSPGLGDTAMYLCATSRDRGPISNQPQHFGDGTRLSIL.

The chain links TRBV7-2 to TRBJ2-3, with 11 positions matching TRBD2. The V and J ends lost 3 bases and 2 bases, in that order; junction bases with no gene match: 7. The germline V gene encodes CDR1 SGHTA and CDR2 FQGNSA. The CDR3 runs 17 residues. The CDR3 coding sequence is TGTGCCAGCAGCTTGATGGGGACTAGCGGACTCACAGATACGCAGTATTTT. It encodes CASSLMGTSGLTDTQYF.

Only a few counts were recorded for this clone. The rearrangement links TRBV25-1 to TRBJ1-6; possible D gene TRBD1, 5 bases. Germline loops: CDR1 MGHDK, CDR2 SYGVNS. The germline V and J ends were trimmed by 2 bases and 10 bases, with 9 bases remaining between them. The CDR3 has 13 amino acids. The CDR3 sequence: CASSEIGHSPLHF. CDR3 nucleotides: TGTGCCAGCAGTGAAATCGGACACTCACCCCTCCACTTT. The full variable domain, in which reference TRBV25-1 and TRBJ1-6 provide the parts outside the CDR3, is EADIYQTPRYLVIGTGKKITLECSQTMGHDKMYWYQQDPGMELHLIHYSYGVNSTEKGDLSSESTVSRIRTEHFPLTLESARPSHTSQYLCASSEIGHSPLHFGNGTRLTVT.

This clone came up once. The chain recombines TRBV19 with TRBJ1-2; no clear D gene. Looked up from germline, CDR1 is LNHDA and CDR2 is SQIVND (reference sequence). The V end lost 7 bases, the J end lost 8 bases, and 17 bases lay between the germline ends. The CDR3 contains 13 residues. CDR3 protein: CASIGVPSQGYTF. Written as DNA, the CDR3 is TGTGCCAGTATCGGGGTGCCTTCGCAGGGCTACACCTTC.

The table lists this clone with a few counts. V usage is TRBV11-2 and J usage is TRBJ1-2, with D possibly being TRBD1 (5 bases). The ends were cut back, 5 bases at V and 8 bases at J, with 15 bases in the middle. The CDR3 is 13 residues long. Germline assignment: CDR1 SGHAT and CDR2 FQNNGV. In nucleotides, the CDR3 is TGTGCCAGCAGCGCGACCAGGGTTCAAGGCTACACCTTC. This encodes CASSATRVQGYTF.

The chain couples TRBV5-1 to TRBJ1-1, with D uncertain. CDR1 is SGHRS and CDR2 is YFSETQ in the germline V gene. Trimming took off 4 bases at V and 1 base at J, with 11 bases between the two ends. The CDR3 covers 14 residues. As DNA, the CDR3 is TGCGCCAGCAGCCCCACCCCAGAGAACACTGAAGCTTTCTTT. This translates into CASSPTPENTEAFF.

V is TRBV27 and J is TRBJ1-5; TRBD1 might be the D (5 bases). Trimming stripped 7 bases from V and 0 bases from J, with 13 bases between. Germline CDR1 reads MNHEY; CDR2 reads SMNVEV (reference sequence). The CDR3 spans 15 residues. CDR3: CASKTTGYSNQPQHF. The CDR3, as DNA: TGTGCCAGCAAAACAACAGGTTATAGCAATCAGCCCCAGCATTTT.

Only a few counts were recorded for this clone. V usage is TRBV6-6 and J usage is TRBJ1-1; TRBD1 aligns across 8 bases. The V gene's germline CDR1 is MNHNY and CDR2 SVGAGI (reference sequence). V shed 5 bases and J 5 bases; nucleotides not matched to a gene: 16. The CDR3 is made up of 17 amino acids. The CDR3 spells CASSLEGTGLMWTEAFF. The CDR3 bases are TGTGCCAGCAGTCTCGAGGGGACAGGTTTAATGTGGACTGAAGCTTTCTTT.

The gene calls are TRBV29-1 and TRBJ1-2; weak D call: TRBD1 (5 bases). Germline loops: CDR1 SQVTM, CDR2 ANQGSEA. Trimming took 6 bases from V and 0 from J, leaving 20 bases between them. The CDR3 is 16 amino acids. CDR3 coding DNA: TGCAGCGTCGCCGGGACTTCCCAAGAGCCTAACTATGGCTACACCTTC. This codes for CSVAGTSQEPNYGYTF.

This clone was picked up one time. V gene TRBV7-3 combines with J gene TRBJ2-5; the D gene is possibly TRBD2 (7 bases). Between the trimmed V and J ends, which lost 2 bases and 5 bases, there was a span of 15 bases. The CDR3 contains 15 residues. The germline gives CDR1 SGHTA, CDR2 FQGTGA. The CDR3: CASSLGRGTMETQYF. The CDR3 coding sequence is TGTGCCAGCAGCTTAGGGAGGGGGACGATGGAGACCCAGTACTTC.

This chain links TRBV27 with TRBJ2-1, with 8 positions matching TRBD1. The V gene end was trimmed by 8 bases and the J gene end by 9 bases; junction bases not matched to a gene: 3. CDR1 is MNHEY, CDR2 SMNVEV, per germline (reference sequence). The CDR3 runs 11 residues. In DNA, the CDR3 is TGTGCCAGCGACAGGGGCGGTGAGCAGTTCTTC. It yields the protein CASDRGGEQFF.

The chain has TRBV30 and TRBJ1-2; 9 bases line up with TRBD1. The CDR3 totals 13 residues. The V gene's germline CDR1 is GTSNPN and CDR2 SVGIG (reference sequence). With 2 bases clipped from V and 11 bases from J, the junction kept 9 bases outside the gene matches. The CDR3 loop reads CAWSQDRGDSYTF. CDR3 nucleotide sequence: TGTGCCTGGAGTCAGGACAGGGGAGATAGTTACACCTTC. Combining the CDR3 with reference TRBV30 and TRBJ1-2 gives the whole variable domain SQTIHQWPATLVQPVGSPLSLECTVEGTSNPNLYWYRQAAGRGLQLLFYSVGIGQISSEVPQNLSASRPQDRQFILSSKKLLLSDSGFYLCAWSQDRGDSYTFGSGTRLTVV.

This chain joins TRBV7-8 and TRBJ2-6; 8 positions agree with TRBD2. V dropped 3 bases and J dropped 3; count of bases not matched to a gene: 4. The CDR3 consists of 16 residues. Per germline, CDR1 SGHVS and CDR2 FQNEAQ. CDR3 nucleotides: TGTGCCAGCAGCTTCGGGGGGGGAATTGGGGCCAACGTCCTGACTTTC. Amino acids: CASSFGGGIGANVLTF.

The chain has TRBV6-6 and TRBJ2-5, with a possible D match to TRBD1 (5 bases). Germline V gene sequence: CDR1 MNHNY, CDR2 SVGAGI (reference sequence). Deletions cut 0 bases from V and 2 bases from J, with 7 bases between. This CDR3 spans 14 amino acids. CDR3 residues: CASSYSTAQETQYF. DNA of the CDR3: TGTGCCAGCAGTTACTCGACAGCGCAAGAGACCCAGTACTTC.

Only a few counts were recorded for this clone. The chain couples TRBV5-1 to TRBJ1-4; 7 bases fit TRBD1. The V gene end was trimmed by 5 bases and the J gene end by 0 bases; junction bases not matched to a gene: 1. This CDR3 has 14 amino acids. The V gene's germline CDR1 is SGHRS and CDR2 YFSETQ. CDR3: CASSGTATNEKLFF. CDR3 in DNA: TGCGCCAGCAGTGGGACAGCAACTAATGAAAAACTGTTTTTT.

In DNA form, the CDR3 reads TGCGCCAGCAGCTTGGCCGCAGGGTTTGAGGCCGGGGAGCTGTTTTTT. As protein: CASSLAAGFEAGELFF. The chain combines TRBV5-1 with TRBJ2-2, with a possible D match to TRBD1 (5 bases). V lost 0 bases and J lost 6, with 15 bases in between. Germline CDR1 reads SGHRS; CDR2 reads YFSETQ. CDR3 length equals 16 residues.

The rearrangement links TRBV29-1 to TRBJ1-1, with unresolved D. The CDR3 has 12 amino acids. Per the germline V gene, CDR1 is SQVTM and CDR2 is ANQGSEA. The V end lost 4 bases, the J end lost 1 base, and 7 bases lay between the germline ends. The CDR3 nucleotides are TGCAGCGTTGTAGCCGGGAACACTGAAGCTTTCTTT. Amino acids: CSVVAGNTEAFF.

The CDR3 is CASQDRGGGNQPQHF. DNA for the CDR3: TGTGCCAGCCAGGACAGGGGAGGAGGCAATCAGCCCCAGCATTTT. This chain connects TRBV27 to TRBJ1-5; 9 bases match TRBD1. This CDR3 contains 15 residues. V lost 8 bases, J lost 2 bases, and 7 bases stayed unmatched. CDR1 and CDR2 from the germline V gene are MNHEY and SMNVEV (reference sequence).

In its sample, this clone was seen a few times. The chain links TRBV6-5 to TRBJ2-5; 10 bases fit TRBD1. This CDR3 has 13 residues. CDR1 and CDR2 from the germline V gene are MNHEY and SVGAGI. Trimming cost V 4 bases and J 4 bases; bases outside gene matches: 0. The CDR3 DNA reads TGTGCCAGCAGTTGGGACAGGGGAGAGACCCAGTACTTC. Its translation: CASSWDRGETQYF.

In nucleotides, the CDR3 is TGTGCCAGCAGCCAAAAAGGACTAGCGGGAGGGAGCACAGATACGCAGTATTTT. Protein: CASSQKGLAGGSTDTQYF. This chain joins TRBV3-1 (or the pseudogene TRBV3-2) and TRBJ2-3, with TRBD2 matching over 15 bases. CDR1 and CDR2 (germline): LGHDT, YNNKEL (reference sequence). The length of the CDR3 is 18 residues. Trimming took 2 bases from V and 0 from J; bases not matched to a gene: 3.

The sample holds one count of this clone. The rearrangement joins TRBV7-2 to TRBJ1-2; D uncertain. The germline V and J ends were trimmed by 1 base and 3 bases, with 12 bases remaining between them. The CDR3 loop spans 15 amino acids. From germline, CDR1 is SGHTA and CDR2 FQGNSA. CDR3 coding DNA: TGTGCCAGCAGCTTAGAAGTACAACGGGACTATGGCTACACCTTC. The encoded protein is CASSLEVQRDYGYTF. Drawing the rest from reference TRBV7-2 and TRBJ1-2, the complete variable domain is GAGVSQSPSNKVTEKGKDVELRCDPISGHTALYWYRQSLGQGLEFLIYFQGNSAPDKSGLPSDRFSAERTGGSVSTLTIQRTQQEDSAVYLCASSLEVQRDYGYTFGSGTRLTVV.

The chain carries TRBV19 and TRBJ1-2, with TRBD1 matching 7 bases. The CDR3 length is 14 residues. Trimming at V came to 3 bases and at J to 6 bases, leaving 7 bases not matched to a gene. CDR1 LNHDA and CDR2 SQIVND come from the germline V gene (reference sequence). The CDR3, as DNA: TGTGCCAGTAGTATGATGGGACAGTTTAATGGCTACACCTTC. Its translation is CASSMMGQFNGYTF.

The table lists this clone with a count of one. The CDR3, as DNA: TGTGCCAGCAGCCAAGCGGGGACAGGGCTTCGTTCACCCCTCCACTTT. Its protein is CASSQAGTGLRSPLHF. The chain links TRBV3-1 (or the pseudogene TRBV3-2) to TRBJ1-6; 9 positions agree with TRBD1. The length of the CDR3 is 16 residues. Per germline, CDR1 LGHDT and CDR2 YNNKEL (reference sequence). With 1 base clipped from V and 9 bases from J, the junction kept 7 bases outside the gene matches.

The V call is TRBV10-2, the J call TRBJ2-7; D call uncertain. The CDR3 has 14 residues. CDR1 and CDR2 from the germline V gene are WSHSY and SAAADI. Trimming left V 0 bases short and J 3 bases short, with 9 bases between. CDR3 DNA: TGCGCCAGCAGTGAGTCGAGGCCAAACTACGAGCAGTACTTC. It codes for CASSESRPNYEQYF.

The CDR3 bases are TGCAGCGGGAGTGTTAGGGAGACCCAGTACTTC. Translation gives CSGSVRETQYF. The chain employs TRBV29-1 and TRBJ2-5; D is uncertain. Germline CDR1 SQVTM, CDR2 ANQGSEA. V lost 7 bases and J lost 5, with 11 bases in between. The CDR3 runs 11 residues.

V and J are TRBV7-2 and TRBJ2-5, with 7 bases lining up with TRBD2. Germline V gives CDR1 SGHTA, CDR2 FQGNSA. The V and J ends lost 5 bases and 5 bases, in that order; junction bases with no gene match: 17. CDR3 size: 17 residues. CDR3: CASSRGAWGGPDETQYF. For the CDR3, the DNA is TGTGCCAGCAGCCGCGGGGCCTGGGGGGGACCTGATGAGACCCAGTACTTC. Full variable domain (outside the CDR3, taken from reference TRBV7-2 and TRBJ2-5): GAGVSQSPSNKVTEKGKDVELRCDPISGHTALYWYRQSLGQGLEFLIYFQGNSAPDKSGLPSDRFSAERTGGSVSTLTIQRTQQEDSAVYLCASSRGAWGGPDETQYFGPGTRLLVL.

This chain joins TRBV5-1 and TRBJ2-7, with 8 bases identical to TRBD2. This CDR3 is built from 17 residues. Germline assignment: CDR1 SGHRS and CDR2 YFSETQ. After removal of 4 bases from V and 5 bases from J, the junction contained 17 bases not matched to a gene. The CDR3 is CASSATGGGGRTNEQYF. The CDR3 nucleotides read TGCGCCAGCAGCGCTACTGGGGGCGGGGGGCGAACCAACGAGCAGTACTTC.

As DNA, the CDR3 is TGTGCCAGCACCACCAACGCAGAGGCACGCTATGGCTACACCTTC. This sequence encodes CASTTNAEARYGYTF. This chain uses TRBV7-9 with TRBJ1-2, with D hard to call. The CDR3 runs 15 residues. The germline gives CDR1 SEHNR, CDR2 FQNEAQ (reference sequence). Trimming removed 7 bases at V and 4 bases at J, with 19 bases between.